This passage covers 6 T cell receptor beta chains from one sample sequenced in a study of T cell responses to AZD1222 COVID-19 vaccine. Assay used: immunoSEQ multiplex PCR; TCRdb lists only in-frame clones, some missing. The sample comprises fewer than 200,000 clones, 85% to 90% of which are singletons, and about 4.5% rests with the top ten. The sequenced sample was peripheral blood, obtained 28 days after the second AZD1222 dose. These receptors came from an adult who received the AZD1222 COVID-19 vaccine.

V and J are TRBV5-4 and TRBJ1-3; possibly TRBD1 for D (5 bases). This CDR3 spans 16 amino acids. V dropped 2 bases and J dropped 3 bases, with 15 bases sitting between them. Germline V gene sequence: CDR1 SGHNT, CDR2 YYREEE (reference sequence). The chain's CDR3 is CASSFGGAGGGNTIYF. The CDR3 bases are TGTGCCAGCAGCTTTGGAGGCGCTGGGGGTGGAAACACCATATATTTT.

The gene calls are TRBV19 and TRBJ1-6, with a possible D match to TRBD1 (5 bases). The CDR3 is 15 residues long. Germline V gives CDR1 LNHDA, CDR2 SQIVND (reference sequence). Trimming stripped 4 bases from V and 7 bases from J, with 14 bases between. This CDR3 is CASSTNQGGNSPLHF. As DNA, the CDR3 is TGTGCCAGTAGTACCAACCAGGGAGGCAATTCACCCCTCCACTTT.

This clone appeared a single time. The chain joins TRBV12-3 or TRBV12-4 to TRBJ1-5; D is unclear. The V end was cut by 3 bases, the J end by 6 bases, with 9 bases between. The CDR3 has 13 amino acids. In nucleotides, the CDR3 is TGTGCCAGCAGTTTTTCTCATTTTCAGCCCCAGCATTTT. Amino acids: CASSFSHFQPQHF.

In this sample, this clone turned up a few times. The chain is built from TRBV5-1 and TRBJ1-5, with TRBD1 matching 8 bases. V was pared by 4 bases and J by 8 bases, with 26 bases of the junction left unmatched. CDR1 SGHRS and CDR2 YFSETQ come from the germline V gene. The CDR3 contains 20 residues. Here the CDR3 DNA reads TGCGCCAGCAGCCCGGGACCCCTCAGGGGGCGAGGAGGTGGGGTGAAGCCCCAGCATTTT. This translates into CASSPGPLRGRGGGVKPQHF.

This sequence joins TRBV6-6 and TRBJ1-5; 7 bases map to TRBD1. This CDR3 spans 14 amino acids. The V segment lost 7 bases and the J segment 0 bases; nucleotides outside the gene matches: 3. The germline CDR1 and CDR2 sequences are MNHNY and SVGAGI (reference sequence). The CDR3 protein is CASNDRVSNQPQHF. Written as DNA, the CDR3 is TGTGCCAGCAATGACAGGGTTAGCAATCAGCCCCAGCATTTT.

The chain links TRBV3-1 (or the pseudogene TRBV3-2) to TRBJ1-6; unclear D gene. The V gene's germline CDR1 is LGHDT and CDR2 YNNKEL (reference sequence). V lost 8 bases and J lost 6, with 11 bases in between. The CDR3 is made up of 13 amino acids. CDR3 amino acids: CASRREFNSPLHF. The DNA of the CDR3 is TGTGCCAGCCGTAGGGAGTTTAATTCACCCCTCCACTTT.